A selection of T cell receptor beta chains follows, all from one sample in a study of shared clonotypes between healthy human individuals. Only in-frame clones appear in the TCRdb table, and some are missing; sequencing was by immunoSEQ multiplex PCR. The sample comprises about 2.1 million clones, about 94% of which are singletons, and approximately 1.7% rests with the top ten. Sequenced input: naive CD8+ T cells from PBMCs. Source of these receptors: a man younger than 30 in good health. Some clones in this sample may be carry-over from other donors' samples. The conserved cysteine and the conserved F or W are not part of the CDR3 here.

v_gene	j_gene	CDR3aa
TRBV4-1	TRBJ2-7	ASSRSLGLAGHEQY
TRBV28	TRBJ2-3	ASSLLFGGGQGTDTQY
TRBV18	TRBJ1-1	ASSPPVRERKNTEAF
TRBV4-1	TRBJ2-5	ASSQVGREEETQY
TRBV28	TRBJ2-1	ASSFTFGTEQF
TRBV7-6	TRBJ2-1	ASSPPSGASYNEQF
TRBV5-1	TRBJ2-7	ASSHGTGSYEQY
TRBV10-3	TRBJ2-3	AISESGVRTGTDTQY
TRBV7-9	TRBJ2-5	ASSLAGRVLGETPY
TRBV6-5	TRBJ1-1	ASRTTGNTEAF
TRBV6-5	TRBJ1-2	ASSYSEGFSGYT
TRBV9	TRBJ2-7	ASSAGTESYEQY
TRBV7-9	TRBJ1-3	ASSSPGQGESGNTIY
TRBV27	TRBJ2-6	ASSLWAGRSSGANVLT
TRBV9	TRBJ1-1	ASSVGQWGGGAEAF
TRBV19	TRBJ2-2	ATGGRGTGELF
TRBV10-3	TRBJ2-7	AISESTGRGPYEQY
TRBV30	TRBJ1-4	AFHRGANEKLF
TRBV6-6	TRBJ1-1	ASRVSGNTEAF
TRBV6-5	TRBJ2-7	ASSGPKPLGSEQY
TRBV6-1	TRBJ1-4	ASSENFRGEKLF
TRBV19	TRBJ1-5	ASHGDSNQPQH
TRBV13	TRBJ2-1	ASSFVQGAGDEQF
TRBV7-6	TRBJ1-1	ASSLRDLAALNTEAF
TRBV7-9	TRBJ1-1	ASSLDLGGWTEAF
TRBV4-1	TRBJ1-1	ASSQDPEGAVTEAF
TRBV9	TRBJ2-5	ASSSLGSRTRGETQY
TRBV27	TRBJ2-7	ASRPTGLLYEQY
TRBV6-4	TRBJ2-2	ASSEFGGDTGELF
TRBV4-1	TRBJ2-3	ASSQGVSASTDTQY
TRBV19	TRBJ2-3	ASRAGLTTDTQY
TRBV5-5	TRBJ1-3	ASSFYEGNGNTIY
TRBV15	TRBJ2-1	ATSTKSGWASNEQF
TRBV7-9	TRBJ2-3	ASSFIGGSKSDTQY
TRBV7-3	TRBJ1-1	ASSSRSGAGTEAF
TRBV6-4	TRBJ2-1	ASSDRPFGVYNEQF
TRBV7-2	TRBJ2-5	ASSPQGAWQETQY
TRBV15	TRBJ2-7	ATSKALDLYEQY
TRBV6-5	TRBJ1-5	ASSLSIRQPQH
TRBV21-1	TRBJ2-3	ASSPRDRGTDTQY
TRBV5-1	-	ASSLGQGLSYEQY
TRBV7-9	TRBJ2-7	ASSSARNEQY
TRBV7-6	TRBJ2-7	ASSLEGTRVAGGYEQY
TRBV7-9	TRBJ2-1	ASSPRDRGYGEQF
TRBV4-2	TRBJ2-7	ASSPPFGRERWENEQY
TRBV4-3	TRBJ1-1	ASSPRAREVGFEAF
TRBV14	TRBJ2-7	ASSLNRETHYEQY